A selection of T cell receptor beta chains follows, all from one sample in a study of control samples from healthy donors and cancer patients. Only in-frame clones appear in the TCRdb table, and some are missing; sequencing was by immunoSEQ multiplex PCR. The table includes 25,000 to 35,000 clones, less than 80% detected once. Sequences were obtained from PBMCs. The receptors derive from a man between 60 and 70 years old with head and neck cancer. The CDR3 runs from the conserved cysteine through the conserved F or W. The D gene is left open where the match is weak. Size is stated for part of the rows, as once, few or many counts, or as a class when the clone is expanded.

J: TRBJ2-2; D: TRBD2; size: NA; V: TRBV5-4; DNA: TGTGCCAGCAGCTTCGGCGGGAGGGCCGCCGGGGAGCTGTTTTTT; CDR3: CASSFGGRAAGELFF
J: TRBJ2-7; D: NA; size: NA; V: TRBV7-2; DNA: TGTGCCAGCAGCTTAGTCGGTTATAGCTCCTACGAGCAGTACTTC; CDR3: CASSLVGYSSYEQYF
J: TRBJ2-1; D: TRBD2; size: NA; V: TRBV7-8; DNA: TGTGCCAGCAGCCCCACACTAGCGGGAGCCTACAATGAGCAGTTCTTC; CDR3: CASSPTLAGAYNEQFF
J: TRBJ2-7; D: TRBD2; size: NA; V: TRBV7-2; DNA: TGTGCCAGCAGCCTTCCGACAGTACGGACTAGCGGTCCCTACGAGCAGTACTTC; CDR3: CASSLPTVRTSGPYEQYF
J: TRBJ2-5; D: NA; size: NA; V: TRBV7-2; DNA: TGTGCCAGCAGCTTAGGAGGGGCCCGGACGGGGACCCAGTACTTC; CDR3: CASSLGGARTGTQYF
J: TRBJ1-5; D: TRBD1; size: few; V: TRBV2; DNA: TGTGCCAGCAGGGGGGACAGGGGGCTTCAGCCCCAGCATTTT; CDR3: CASRGDRGLQPQHF
J: TRBJ2-1; D: TRBD2; size: NA; V: TRBV27; DNA: TGTGCCAGCAGCACTCCGGCCGGGACTAGCGGCCCCCGGCAGTTCTTC; CDR3: CASSTPAGTSGPRQFF
J: TRBJ2-3; D: NA; size: once; V: TRBV5-4; DNA: TGTGCCAGCAGCTACGACCAGGAAGATACGCAGTATTTT; CDR3: CASSYDQEDTQYF
J: TRBJ2-1; D: NA; size: NA; V: TRBV15; DNA: TGTGCCACCAGCAGACAAGTAGAGCAGTTCTTC; CDR3: CATSRQVEQFF
J: TRBJ1-4; D: NA; size: NA; V: TRBV29-1; DNA: TGCAGCGTTGAAATGGACAGAGATGAAAAACTGTTTTTT; CDR3: CSVEMDRDEKLFF
J: TRBJ1-5; D: NA; size: few; V: TRBV27; DNA: TGTGCCAGCAGTTTGAATGTGGGGAGGCAGCCCCAGCATTTT; CDR3: CASSLNVGRQPQHF
J: TRBJ2-7; D: TRBD1; size: NA; V: TRBV15; DNA: TGTGCCACCAGCAGAGATCGGACAGGGGGCCTGTACGAGCAGTACTTC; CDR3: CATSRDRTGGLYEQYF
J: TRBJ2-7; D: NA; size: medium-sized; V: TRBV24-1; DNA: TGTGCCACCAGTGATTCTTACGAGCAGTACTTC; CDR3: CATSDSYEQYF
J: TRBJ2-7; D: TRBD1; size: once; V: TRBV25-1; DNA: TGTGCCAGCAGTGAAACAGGGGATTACTACGAGCAGTACTTC; CDR3: CASSETGDYYEQYF
J: TRBJ2-7; D: NA; size: NA; V: TRBV12-5; DNA: TGTGCTAGTGGTCTGCCAGGGAGCGAGCAGTACTTC; CDR3: CASGLPGSEQYF
J: TRBJ2-3; D: TRBD2; size: NA; V: TRBV2; DNA: TGTGCCAGCAGTAGCGGGGACTCTAGCACAGATACGCAGTATTTT; CDR3: CASSSGDSSTDTQYF
J: TRBJ2-2; D: TRBD1; size: once; V: TRBV10-1; DNA: TGCGCCAGCAGTGATCCGGGACAGGGAAGGACCGGGGAGCTGTTTTTT; CDR3: CASSDPGQGRTGELFF
J: TRBJ2-2; D: TRBD2; size: NA; V: TRBV7-8; DNA: TGTGCCAGCAGCTTAGGGGCTAGCGGAGGCACCGGGGAGCTGTTTTTT; CDR3: CASSLGASGGTGELFF
J: TRBJ2-5; D: NA; size: NA; V: TRBV4-1; DNA: TGCGCCAGCAGCCAGAGGCTCGGTGAGACCCAGTACTTC; CDR3: CASSQRLGETQYF
J: TRBJ2-3; D: TRBD2; size: NA; V: TRBV7-9; DNA: TGTGCCAGCAGCTTAGCGGGACTAAAAGATACGCAGTATTTT; CDR3: CASSLAGLKDTQYF
J: TRBJ2-7; D: NA; size: NA; V: TRBV5-1; DNA: TGCGCCAGCAGCCCGGGCGGCTTTTCCTACGAGCAGTACTTC; CDR3: CASSPGGFSYEQYF
J: TRBJ1-1; D: NA; size: NA; V: TRBV27; DNA: TGTGCCAGCAGTTCTTCCGAGGTGAACACTGAAGCTTTCTTT; CDR3: CASSSSEVNTEAFF
J: TRBJ1-2; D: NA; size: NA; V: TRBV28; DNA: TGTGCCAGCAGTTTTGTGGAGGACTATGGCTACACCTTC; CDR3: CASSFVEDYGYTF
J: TRBJ2-1; D: NA; size: NA; V: TRBV3-1/TRBV3-2; DNA: TGTGCCAGCAGCCAAGGAACAGGCGGAGAGCAGTTCTTC; CDR3: CASSQGTGGEQFF
J: TRBJ1-1; D: TRBD1; size: NA; V: TRBV5-6; DNA: TGTGCCAGCAGCACCGACAGGGACACTGAAGCTTTCTTT; CDR3: CASSTDRDTEAFF
J: TRBJ1-6; D: TRBD1; size: once; V: TRBV28; DNA: TGTGCCATCAACGGAGGGACAGGCAGCTATAATTCACCCCTCCACTTT; CDR3: CAINGGTGSYNSPLHF
J: TRBJ2-7; D: TRBD1; size: few; V: TRBV11-3; DNA: TGTGCCAGCAAGGATGATCCGACTCTCGACAGGGTTTGGTACGAGCAGTACTTC; CDR3: CASKDDPTLDRVWYEQYF
J: TRBJ2-3; D: NA; size: NA; V: TRBV6-2/TRBV6-3; DNA: TGTGCCAGCAGCCTTTGGAGAAGCACAGATACGCAGTATTTT; CDR3: CASSLWRSTDTQYF